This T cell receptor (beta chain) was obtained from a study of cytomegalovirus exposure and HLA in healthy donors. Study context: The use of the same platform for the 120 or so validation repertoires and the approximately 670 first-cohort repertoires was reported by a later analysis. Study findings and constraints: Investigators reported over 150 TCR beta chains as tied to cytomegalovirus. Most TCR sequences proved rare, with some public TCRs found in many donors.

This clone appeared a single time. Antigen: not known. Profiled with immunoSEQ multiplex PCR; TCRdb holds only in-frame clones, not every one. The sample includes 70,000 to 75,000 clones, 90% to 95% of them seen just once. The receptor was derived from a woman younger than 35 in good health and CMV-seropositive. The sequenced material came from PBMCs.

The CDR3 sequence: CASSLGEDRGYGYTF. CDR3 sequence (DNA): TGCGCCAGCAGCTTGGGGGAAGACAGGGGCTATGGCTACACCTTC. This chain uses TRBV5-1 with TRBJ1-2, with 8 bases aligning to TRBD1. Looked up from germline, CDR1 is SGHRS and CDR2 is YFSETQ. The CDR3 totals 15 residues. V dropped 0 bases and J dropped 4; count of bases not matched to a gene: 5.